This entry features one T cell receptor beta chain sequence. Its specific antigen is unknown. No much larger clonotype is one base removed from it; base qualities were not supplied. The data derive from a study of technical replicates of blood from a handful of donors (dated by TCRdb to 2017 to 2019). Library preparation used the immunoSEQ multiplex PCR assay. TCRdb re-hosts the immuneACCESS table, in-frame sequences only. Its copies lack some clones; in the studies checked, an unresolved V gene accounts for under half of them, and the cause for the rest is not known. The sample table contains roughly 76,000 clones; only one count was recorded for approximately 91% of them. The ten top clones hold approximately 0.4% of the sample. From the germline V gene (reference sequence), CDR1 is GTSNPN and CDR2 is SVGIG. V is shortened by 4 bases, J by 3 bases, and the region joining them spans 9 bases. Its CDR3 holds 13 amino acids, cysteine through phenylalanine. The kept DNA is CDR3 alone, 39 bases in frame from the first base.

The clonotype comes from a human donor in good health. Some clones in this sample may be carry-over from other donors' samples. Sample: T cells isolated from PBMCs. Recombination connected TRBV30 to TRBJ1-4, with TRBD1 tentatively as D gene (6 bases match). The DNA is as follows: TGTGCCTGGAACAGGGCCCCTAATGAAAAACTGTTTTTT. Its translation is CAWNRAPNEKLFF.